This entry lists 10 T cell receptor beta chains sequenced from one sample in a study of T cells in localized non-small cell lung cancer. Clones were read by immunoSEQ multiplex PCR, and TCRdb kept only the in-frame ones, dropping some. Among about 2,200 clones listed, 24% were seen once. The sample was normal lung tissue next to the tumor, taken before any cancer treatment. Source of these receptors: a female donor with stage II lung adenocarcinoma.

This clone was observed a few times. The V gene is TRBV28, the J gene TRBJ2-4; 9 nucleotides agree with TRBD2. With 6 bases clipped from V and 0 bases from J, the junction kept 6 bases outside the gene matches. The CDR3 spans 16 residues. The germline CDR1 and CDR2 sequences are MDHEN and SYDVKM. In nucleotides, the CDR3 is TGTGCCAGCAGGCGGGGGGGCCAACTAGCCAAAAACATTCAGTACTTC. This encodes CASRRGGQLAKNIQYF.

This clone has only a few counts. The V gene is TRBV5-1, the J gene TRBJ1-1, with TRBD1 matching over 7 bases. The CDR3 extends over 17 amino acids. V dropped 0 bases and J dropped 6; count of bases not matched to a gene: 14. From germline, CDR1 is SGHRS and CDR2 YFSETQ. The CDR3 here is CASSLARTGEGAAEAFF. The CDR3, as DNA: TGCGCCAGCAGCTTGGCTAGAACAGGGGAGGGGGCGGCTGAAGCTTTCTTT.

V and J are TRBV28 and TRBJ1-5; tentatively, D is TRBD1 (5 bases). Per the germline V gene, CDR1 is MDHEN and CDR2 is SYDVKM. The CDR3 spans 17 residues. Trimming pared 2 bases from V and 1 base from J, leaving 15 bases between. The CDR3 DNA sequence: TGTGCCAGCAGTTTACCGGCCAGGGTTCGAAGCAATCAGCCCCAGCATTTT. This translates into CASSLPARVRSNQPQHF.

This sequence joins TRBV9 and TRBJ1-2, with 9 bases aligning to TRBD1. There are 12 residues in the CDR3. In germline, CDR1 is SGDLS, CDR2 YYNGEE. The trim removed 5 bases at V and 7 bases at J, leaving 3 bases unmatched. Here the CDR3 DNA reads TGTGCCAGCAGTGGGGACAGGGCTGGCTACACCTTC. Its translation is CASSGDRAGYTF.

Within the sample, this clone is medium-sized. V usage is TRBV6-8 and J usage is TRBJ1-5; the match to TRBD1 covers 10 bases. CDR3 size: 15 residues. V lost 0 bases, J lost 7 bases, and 3 bases stayed unmatched. Germline V lookup: CDR1 MNHGY, CDR2 SAAAGT. CDR3: CASSYSGTGAQPQHF. In nucleotides, the CDR3 is TGTGCCAGCAGTTACTCGGGGACAGGGGCCCAGCCCCAGCATTTT.

The V call is TRBV5-1, the J call TRBJ1-1; 7 nucleotides align to TRBD1. Trimming at V came to 0 bases and at J to 7 bases, leaving 6 bases not matched to a gene. Germline loops: CDR1 SGHRS, CDR2 YFSETQ. The CDR3 spans 14 residues. The CDR3, as DNA: TGCGCCAGCAGCTTGGGCCAGGGGGAGGTTGAAGCTTTCTTT. Translation gives CASSLGQGEVEAFF.

This clone is large within its sample. J is TRBJ1-5 and V is TRBV6-8; 10 nucleotides align to TRBD1. CDR3 length equals 15 residues. CDR1 is MNHGY, CDR2 SAAAGT, per germline. Trimming cost V 5 bases and J 4 bases; bases outside gene matches: 5. The CDR3: CASSDVGQGNQPQHF. CDR3 bases: TGTGCCAGCAGTGATGTGGGACAGGGGAATCAGCCCCAGCATTTT.

The chain is built from TRBV11-3 and TRBJ1-6; no clear D gene. This CDR3 contains 14 residues. The germline V gene encodes CDR1 SGHNT and CDR2 YENEEA. V lost 4 bases, J lost 7 bases, and 11 bases lay in between. Here the CDR3 DNA reads TGTGCCAGCAGCTCGAACAGCCGGAATTCACCCCTCCACTTT. This encodes CASSSNSRNSPLHF.

This sequence joins TRBV6-8 and TRBJ1-6, with 7 positions matching TRBD1. Trimming removed 10 bases from V and 9 bases from J; junction bases left unmatched: 9. Germline CDR1 is MNHGY and CDR2 is SAAAGT. The CDR3 has 13 amino acids. In nucleotides, the CDR3 is TGTGCCACAACACAGGGGCTACGTTCACCCCTCCACTTT. It encodes CATTQGLRSPLHF.

There are a few counts of this clone. The chain carries TRBV19 and TRBJ1-4, with D unclear. Per germline, CDR1 LNHDA and CDR2 SQIVND (reference sequence). The V end was cut by 7 bases, the J end by 8 bases, with 14 bases between. This CDR3 is built from 13 residues. This chain's CDR3 is CASNPPLLEKLFF. CDR3 DNA: TGTGCCAGTAACCCCCCCCTGTTAGAAAAACTGTTTTTT. Combining the CDR3 with reference TRBV19 and TRBJ1-4 gives the whole variable domain DGGITQSPKYLFRKEGQNVTLSCEQNLNHDAMYWYRQDPGQGLRLIYYSQIVNDFQKGDIAEGYSVSREKKESFPLTVTSAQKNPTAFYLCASNPPLLEKLFFGSGTQLSVL.